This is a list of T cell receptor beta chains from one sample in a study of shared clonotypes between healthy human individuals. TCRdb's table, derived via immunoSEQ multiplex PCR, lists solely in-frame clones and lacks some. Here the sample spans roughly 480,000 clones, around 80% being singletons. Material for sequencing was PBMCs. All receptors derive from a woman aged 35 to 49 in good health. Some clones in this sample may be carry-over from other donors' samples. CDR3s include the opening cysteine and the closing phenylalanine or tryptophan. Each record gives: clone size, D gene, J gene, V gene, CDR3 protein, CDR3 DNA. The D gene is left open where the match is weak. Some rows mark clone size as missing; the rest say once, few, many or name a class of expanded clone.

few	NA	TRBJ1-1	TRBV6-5	CASSYRGDTEAFF	TGTGCCAGCAGTTACCGAGGGGACACTGAAGCTTTCTTT
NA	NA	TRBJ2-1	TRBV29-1	CSVGGYEQFF	TGCAGCGTTGGCGGCTATGAGCAGTTCTTC
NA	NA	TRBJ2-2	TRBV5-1	CASSSAGVSAGELFF	TGCGCCAGCAGCTCCGCAGGGGTATCGGCCGGGGAGCTGTTTTTT
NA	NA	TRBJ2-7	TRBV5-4	CASSFSLVSYEQYF	TGTGCCAGCAGCTTTAGCCTCGTGTCGTACGAGCAGTACTTC
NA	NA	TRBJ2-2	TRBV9	CASSKKNTGELFF	TGTGCCAGCAGCAAGAAGAACACCGGGGAGCTGTTTTTT
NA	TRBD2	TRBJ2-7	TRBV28	CASTPGGLEYEQYF	TGTGCCTCGACTCCCGGAGGACTAGAGTACGAGCAGTACTTC
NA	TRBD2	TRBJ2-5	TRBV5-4	CASRSGLREGETQYF	TGTGCCAGCAGGTCCGGGTTGCGGGAGGGAGAGACCCAGTACTTC
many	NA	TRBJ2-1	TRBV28	CASIGGTKQFF	TGTGCCAGCATAGGCGGGACCAAGCAGTTCTTC
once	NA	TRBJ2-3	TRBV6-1	CASSEAREDTQYF	TGTGCCAGCAGTGAAGCCCGAGAAGATACGCAGTATTTT
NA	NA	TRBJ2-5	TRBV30	CAWTLDSAGETQYF	TGTGCCTGGACCTTGGACAGCGCGGGGGAGACCCAGTACTTC
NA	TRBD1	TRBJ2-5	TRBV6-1	CASSETGTGGWETQYF	TGTGCCAGCAGTGAAACCGGGACAGGGGGTTGGGAGACCCAGTACTTC
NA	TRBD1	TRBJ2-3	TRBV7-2	CASSLGLGGQDTQYF	TGTGCCAGCAGCTTAGGCCTAGGGGGCCAAGATACGCAGTATTTT
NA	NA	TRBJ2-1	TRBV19	CASSIPGALYNEQFF	TGTGCCAGTAGTATCCCCGGGGCCCTCTACAATGAGCAGTTCTTC
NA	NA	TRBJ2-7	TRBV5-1	CASSLSSGSSYEQYF	TGCGCCAGCAGCCTTTCATCGGGAAGCTCCTACGAGCAGTACTTC
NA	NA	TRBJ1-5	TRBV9	CASSVGTGPNQPQHF	TGTGCCAGCAGCGTGGGAACAGGACCTAATCAGCCCCAGCATTTT
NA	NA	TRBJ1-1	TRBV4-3	CASSQDLGNTEAFF	TGCGCCAGCAGCCAAGACCTGGGGAACACTGAAGCTTTCTTT
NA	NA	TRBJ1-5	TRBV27	CASSLLGREGGQPQHF	TGTGCCAGCAGTTTATTGGGCAGGGAGGGCGGTCAGCCCCAGCATTTT
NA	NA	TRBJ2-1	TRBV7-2	CASSVRDEQFF	TGTGCCAGCAGCGTTAGGGATGAGCAGTTCTTC
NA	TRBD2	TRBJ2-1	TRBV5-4	CASSLGSGSYNEQFF	TGTGCCAGCAGCTTAGGCAGCGGGAGTTACAATGAGCAGTTCTTC
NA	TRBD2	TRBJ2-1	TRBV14	CASSPIRTSGTYNEQFF	TGTGCCAGCAGCCCCATTCGGACTAGCGGGACCTACAATGAGCAGTTCTTC
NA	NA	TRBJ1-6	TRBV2	CASSETDTVNSPLHF	TGTGCCAGCAGTGAAACGGACACCGTTAATTCACCCCTCCACTTT
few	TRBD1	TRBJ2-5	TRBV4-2	CASSQAYRQGQGETQYF	TGTGCCAGCAGCCAAGCATATAGACAGGGCCAGGGGGAGACCCAGTACTTC
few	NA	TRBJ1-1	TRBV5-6	CASSLESRSNTEAFF	TGTGCCAGCAGCTTGGAATCCAGATCGAACACTGAAGCTTTCTTT
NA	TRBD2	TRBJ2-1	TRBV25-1	CASSLAGGGAVSEQFF	TGTGCCAGCAGTTTAGCGGGAGGGGGCGCGGTCAGTGAGCAGTTCTTC
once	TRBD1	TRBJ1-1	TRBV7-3	CASSPQGGNEAFF	TGTGCCAGCAGCCCTCAGGGGGGGAATGAAGCTTTCTTT
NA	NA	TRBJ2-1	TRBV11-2	CASSSQGYEQFF	TGTGCCAGCAGCTCACAGGGATATGAGCAGTTCTTC
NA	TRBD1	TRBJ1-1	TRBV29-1	CSVEDLGQGGTEAFF	TGCAGCGTTGAAGATCTGGGACAGGGAGGAACTGAAGCTTTCTTT
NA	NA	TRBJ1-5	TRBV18	CASSPWKGSHNQPQHF	TGTGCCAGCTCACCCTGGAAGGGAAGCCACAATCAGCCCCAGCATTTT
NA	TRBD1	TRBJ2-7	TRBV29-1	CSVMDRVDYEQYF	TGCAGCGTTATGGACAGGGTAGATTACGAGCAGTACTTC
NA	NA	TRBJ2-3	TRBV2	CASSELGAGTDTQYF	TGTGCCAGCAGTGAATTGGGGGCTGGGACAGATACGCAGTATTTT
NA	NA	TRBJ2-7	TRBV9	CASSGGDSSSYEQYF	TGTGCCAGCAGCGGAGGGGACTCGAGCTCCTACGAGCAGTACTTC
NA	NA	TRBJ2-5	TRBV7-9	CASSLSPLGVDFLREQYF	TGTGCCAGCAGCTTATCTCCTTTGGGAGTCGATTTCCTACGTGAGCAGTACTTC
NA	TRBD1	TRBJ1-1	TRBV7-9	CASSLEGTGVAFF	TGTGCCAGCAGCTTAGAAGGGACAGGGGTAGCTTTCTTT
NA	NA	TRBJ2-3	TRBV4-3	CASSQVFGNCTDTQYF	TGCGCCAGCAGCCAAGTTTTTGGGAACTGCACAGATACGCAGTATTTT
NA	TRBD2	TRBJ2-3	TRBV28	CASSATFGGRPDTQYF	TGTGCCAGCAGTGCAACCTTTGGCGGGAGGCCAGATACGCAGTATTTT
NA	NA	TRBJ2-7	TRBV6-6	CASSLGSYEQYF	TGTGCCAGCAGTTTGGGAAGCTACGAGCAGTACTTC
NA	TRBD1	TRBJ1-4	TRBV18	CASSPGQGPGEKLFF	TGTGCCAGCTCTCCCGGACAGGGCCCGGGTGAAAAACTGTTTTTT
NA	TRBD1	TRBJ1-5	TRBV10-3	CAIREPGGEQPQHF	TGTGCCATCAGAGAACCAGGGGGCGAACAGCCCCAGCATTTT
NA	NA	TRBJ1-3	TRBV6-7	CASSFPGRPGNTIYF	TGTGCCAGCAGTTTTCCGGGACGGCCGGGAAACACCATATATTTT
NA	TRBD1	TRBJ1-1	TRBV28	CASTVRDRATNTEAFF	TGTGCCAGCACCGTCCGGGACAGGGCAACGAACACTGAAGCTTTCTTT
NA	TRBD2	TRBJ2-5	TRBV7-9	CASSPMIAGLETQYF	TGTGCCAGCAGCCCCATGATAGCGGGATTGGAGACCCAGTACTTC
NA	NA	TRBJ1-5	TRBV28	CASSLVYQPQHF	TGTGCCAGCAGTTTAGTATATCAGCCCCAGCATTTT
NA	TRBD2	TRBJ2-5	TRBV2	CASRSGRLQETQYF	TGTGCCAGCAGAAGCGGGAGACTCCAAGAGACCCAGTACTTC
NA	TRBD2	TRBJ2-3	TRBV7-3	CASSLGLAGVTDTQYF	TGTGCCAGCAGCTTAGGGCTAGCGGGAGTCACAGATACGCAGTATTTT
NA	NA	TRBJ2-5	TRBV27	CASSLFPGAETQYF	TGTGCCAGCAGTTTATTCCCAGGGGCTGAGACCCAGTACTTC
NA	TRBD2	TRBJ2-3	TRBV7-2	CASSPILAGGAGDTQYF	TGTGCCAGCAGCCCCATACTAGCGGGTGGGGCCGGGGATACGCAGTATTTT
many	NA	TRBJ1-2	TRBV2	CASTLGSFGYTF	TGTGCCAGCACCCTGGGGAGTTTCGGCTACACCTTC
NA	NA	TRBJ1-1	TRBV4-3	CASSQDLIGQVRTSTEAFF	TGCGCCAGCAGCCAAGATCTAATCGGACAAGTGAGGACTAGCACTGAAGCTTTCTTT
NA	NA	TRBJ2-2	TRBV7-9	CASSLTRGELFF	TGTGCCAGCAGCTTAACCAGGGGGGAGCTGTTTTTT
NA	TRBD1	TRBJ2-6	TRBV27	CASSLRVGGQGVSGANVLTF	TGTGCCAGCAGTTTACGAGTAGGGGGACAGGGTGTTTCTGGGGCCAACGTCCTGACTTTC
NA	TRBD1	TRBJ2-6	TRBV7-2	CASSWDSNSGANVLTF	TGTGCCAGCAGCTGGGACAGTAACTCTGGGGCCAACGTCCTGACTTTC
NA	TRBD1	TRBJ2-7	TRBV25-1	CASSDFPGQGRYEQYF	TGTGCCAGCAGTGACTTTCCGGGACAGGGTCGCTACGAGCAGTACTTC